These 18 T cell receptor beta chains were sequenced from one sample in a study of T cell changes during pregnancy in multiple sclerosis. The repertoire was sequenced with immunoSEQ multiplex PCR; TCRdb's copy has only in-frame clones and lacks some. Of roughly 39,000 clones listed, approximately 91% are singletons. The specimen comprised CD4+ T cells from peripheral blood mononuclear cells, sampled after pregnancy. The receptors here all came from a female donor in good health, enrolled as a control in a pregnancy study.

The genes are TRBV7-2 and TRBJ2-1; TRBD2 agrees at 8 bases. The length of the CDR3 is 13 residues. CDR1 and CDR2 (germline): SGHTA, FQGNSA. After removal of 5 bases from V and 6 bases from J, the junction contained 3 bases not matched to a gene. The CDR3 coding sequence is TGTGCCAGCAGCCCTAGCGGGTTCAATGAGCAGTTCTTC. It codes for CASSPSGFNEQFF.

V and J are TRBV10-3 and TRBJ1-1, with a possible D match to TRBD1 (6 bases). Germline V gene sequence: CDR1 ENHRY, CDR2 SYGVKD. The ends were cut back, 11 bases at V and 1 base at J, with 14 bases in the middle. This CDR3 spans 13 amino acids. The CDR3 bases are TGTGCCTTGAGAGGGGGTTCGAACACTGAAGCTTTCTTT. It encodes CALRGGSNTEAFF.

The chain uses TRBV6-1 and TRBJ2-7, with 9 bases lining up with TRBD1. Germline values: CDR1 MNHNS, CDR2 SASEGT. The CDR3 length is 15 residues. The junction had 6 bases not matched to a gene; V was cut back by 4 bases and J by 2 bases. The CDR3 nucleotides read TGTGCCAGCAGTGCATGGACAGGGGTTGCCTACGAGCAGTACTTC. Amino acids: CASSAWTGVAYEQYF.

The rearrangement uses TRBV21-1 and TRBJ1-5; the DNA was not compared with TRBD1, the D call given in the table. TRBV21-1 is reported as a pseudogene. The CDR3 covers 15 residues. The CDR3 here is CASTKTRTGFLPQHF. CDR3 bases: TGTGCCAGCACCAAAACCCGGACAGGGTTTTTGCCCCAGCATTTT.

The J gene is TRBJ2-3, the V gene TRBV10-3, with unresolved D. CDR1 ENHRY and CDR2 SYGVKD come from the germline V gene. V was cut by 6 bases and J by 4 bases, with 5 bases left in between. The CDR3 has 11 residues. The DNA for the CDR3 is TGTGCCATCAGCAGCGCAGATACGCAGTATTTT. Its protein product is CAISSADTQYF.

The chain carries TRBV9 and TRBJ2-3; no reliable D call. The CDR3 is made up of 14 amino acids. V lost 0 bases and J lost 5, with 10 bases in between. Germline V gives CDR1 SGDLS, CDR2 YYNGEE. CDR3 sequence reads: CASSVGGTRDTQYF. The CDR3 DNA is TGTGCCAGCAGCGTAGGCGGTACGAGAGATACGCAGTATTTT.

The CDR3 bases are TGTGCCATCAGTGTTGGACTAGCGGCCTACGAGCAGTACTTC. This sequence encodes CAISVGLAAYEQYF. The chain employs TRBV10-3 and TRBJ2-7; 10 nucleotides align to TRBD2. CDR3 length equals 14 residues. Germline loops: CDR1 ENHRY, CDR2 SYGVKD. The J segment lost 2 bases and the V segment lost 4 bases, leaving 2 bases of the junction unmatched.

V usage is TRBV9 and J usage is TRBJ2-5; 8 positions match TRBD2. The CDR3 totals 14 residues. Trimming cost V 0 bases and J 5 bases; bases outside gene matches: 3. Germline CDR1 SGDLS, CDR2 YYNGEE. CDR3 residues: CASSVGTSRETQYF. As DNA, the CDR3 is TGTGCCAGCAGCGTAGGGACTAGCCGCGAGACCCAGTACTTC.

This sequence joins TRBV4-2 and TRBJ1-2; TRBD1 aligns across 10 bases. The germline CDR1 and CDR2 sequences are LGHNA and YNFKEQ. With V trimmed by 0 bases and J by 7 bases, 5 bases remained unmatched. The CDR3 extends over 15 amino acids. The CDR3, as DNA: TGTGCCAGCAGCCAAGATCTGACAGGGGGCGCTGGCTACACCTTC. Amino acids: CASSQDLTGGAGYTF.

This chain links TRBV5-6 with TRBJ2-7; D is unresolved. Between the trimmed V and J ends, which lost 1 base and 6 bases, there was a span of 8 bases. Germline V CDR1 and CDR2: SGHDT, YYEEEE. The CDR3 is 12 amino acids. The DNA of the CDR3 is TGTGCCAGCAGCTTGCCAGGATCCGAGCAGTACTTC. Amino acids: CASSLPGSEQYF.

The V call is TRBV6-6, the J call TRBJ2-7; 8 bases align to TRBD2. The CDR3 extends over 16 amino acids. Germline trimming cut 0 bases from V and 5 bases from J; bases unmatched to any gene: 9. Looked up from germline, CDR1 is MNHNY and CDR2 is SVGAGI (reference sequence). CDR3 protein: CASSYSKSGRGHEQYF. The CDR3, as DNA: TGTGCCAGCAGTTACTCTAAGAGCGGGAGAGGTCACGAGCAGTACTTC.

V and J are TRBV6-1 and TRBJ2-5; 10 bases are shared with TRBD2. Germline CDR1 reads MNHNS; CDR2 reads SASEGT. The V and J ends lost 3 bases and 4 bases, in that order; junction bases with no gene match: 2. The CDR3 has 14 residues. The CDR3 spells CASSDLAGAETQYF. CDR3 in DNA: TGTGCCAGCAGTGACCTAGCGGGAGCAGAGACCCAGTACTTC.

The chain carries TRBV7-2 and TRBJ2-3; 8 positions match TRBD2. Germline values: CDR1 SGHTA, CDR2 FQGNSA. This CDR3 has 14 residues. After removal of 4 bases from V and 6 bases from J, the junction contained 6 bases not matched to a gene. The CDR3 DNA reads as TGTGCCAGCAGCTCCGGACTAGCAGCCGATACGCAGTATTTT. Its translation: CASSSGLAADTQYF. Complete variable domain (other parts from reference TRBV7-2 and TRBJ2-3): GAGVSQSPSNKVTEKGKDVELRCDPISGHTALYWYRQSLGQGLEFLIYFQGNSAPDKSGLPSDRFSAERTGGSVSTLTIQRTQQEDSAVYLCASSSGLAADTQYFGPGTRLTVL.

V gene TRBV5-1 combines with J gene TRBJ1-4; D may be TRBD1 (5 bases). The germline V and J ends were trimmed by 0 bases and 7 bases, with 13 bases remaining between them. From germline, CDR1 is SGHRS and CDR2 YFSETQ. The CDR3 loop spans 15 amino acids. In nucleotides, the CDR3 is TGCGCCAGCAGCTTGGCCGGAGGAGGGACTGAAAAACTGTTTTTT. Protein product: CASSLAGGGTEKLFF.

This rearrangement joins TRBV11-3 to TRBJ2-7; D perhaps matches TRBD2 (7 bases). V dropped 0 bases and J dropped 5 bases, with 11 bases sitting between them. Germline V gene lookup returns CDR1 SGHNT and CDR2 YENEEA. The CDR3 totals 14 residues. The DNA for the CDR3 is TGTGCCAGCAGCTTAGATCAGGGGAGGGACGAGCAGTACTTC. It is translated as CASSLDQGRDEQYF.

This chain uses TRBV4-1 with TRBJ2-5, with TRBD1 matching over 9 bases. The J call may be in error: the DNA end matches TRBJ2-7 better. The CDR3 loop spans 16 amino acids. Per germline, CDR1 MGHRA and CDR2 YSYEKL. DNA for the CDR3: TGCGCCAGCAGCCAAGATCCGCGACAGGGGGCCTACGAGCAGTACTTC. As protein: CASSQDPRQGAYEQYF.

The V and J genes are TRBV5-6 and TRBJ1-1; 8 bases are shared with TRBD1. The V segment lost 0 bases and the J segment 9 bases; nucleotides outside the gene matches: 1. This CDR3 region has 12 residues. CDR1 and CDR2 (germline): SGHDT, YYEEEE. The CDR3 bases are TGTGCCAGCAGCTTGGGACAGGGGAAAGCTTTCTTT. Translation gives CASSLGQGKAFF.

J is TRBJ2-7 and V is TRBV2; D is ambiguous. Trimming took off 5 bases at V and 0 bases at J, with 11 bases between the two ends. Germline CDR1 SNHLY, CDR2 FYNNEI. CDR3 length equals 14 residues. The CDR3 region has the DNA TGTGCCAGCAGTCTGAACGGTTACTCCTACGAGCAGTACTTC. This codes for CASSLNGYSYEQYF.